A selection of T cell receptor beta chains follows, all from one sample in a study of blood T cell repertoires in COVID-19. Repertoires were generated with immunoSEQ multiplex PCR, while TCRdb's copy carries only in-frame clones and drops some. The sample records about 190,000 clones, 88% being singletons. Sequenced: peripheral blood. The receptors were sampled from a human donor in a cohort sampled during active COVID-19. CDR3s include the opening cysteine and the closing phenylalanine or tryptophan.

J: TRBJ1-6; V: TRBV12-3/TRBV12-4; CDR3: CASSSEDSPLHF
J: TRBJ1-2; V: TRBV19; CDR3: CASSMGGVFGYTF
J: TRBJ2-7; V: TRBV5-4; CDR3: CASSGGGRNF
J: TRBJ2-3; V: TRBV15; CDR3: CATSRGLAQDTQYF
J: TRBJ2-3; V: TRBV7-6; CDR3: CASSSSGRGDTDTQYF
J: TRBJ2-1; V: TRBV4-3; CDR3: CASSQDRLAGGGDEQFF
J: TRBJ1-2; V: TRBV6-4; CDR3: CASPGQGNYGYTF
J: TRBJ2-7; V: TRBV7-2; CDR3: CASSAPARGLYEQYF
J: TRBJ2-7; V: TRBV19; CDR3: CASSIGAIGEQYF
J: TRBJ2-1; V: TRBV4-2; CDR3: CASSRGLAGGYNEQFF
J: TRBJ2-1; V: TRBV6-6; CDR3: CASSGGTFNEQFF
J: TRBJ1-2; V: TRBV7-2; CDR3: CASSTRTGKGNGYTF
J: TRBJ2-7; V: TRBV20-1; CDR3: CSASRGWYEQYF
J: TRBJ1-5; V: TRBV5-8; CDR3: CASSLRDSNQPQHF
J: TRBJ2-7; V: TRBV5-1; CDR3: CASSWSPSGVGEQYF
J: TRBJ2-3; V: TRBV4-2; CDR3: CASSRPRTRGGTDTQYF
J: TRBJ1-2; V: TRBV2; CDR3: CASLRDRGNYGYTF
J: TRBJ2-7; V: TRBV6-5; CDR3: CASSLRTGGIYEQYF
J: TRBJ2-2; V: TRBV9; CDR3: CASSPGQGYTGELFF
J: TRBJ2-7; V: TRBV28; CDR3: CASSSTGGSSYEQYF
J: TRBJ1-6; V: TRBV7-8; CDR3: CASSLVGQDGSSYNSPLHF
J: TRBJ2-7; V: TRBV6-5; CDR3: CASTKGQASYEQYF
J: TRBJ1-6; V: TRBV19; CDR3: CASSRRWTGVSLVDSPLHF
J: TRBJ2-7; V: TRBV15; CDR3: CATRLSGFYEQYF
J: TRBJ1-1; V: TRBV7-8; CDR3: CASSLAQGQITTEAFF
J: TRBJ2-3; V: TRBV4-1; CDR3: CASSQGLASTDTQYF
J: TRBJ2-2; V: TRBV9; CDR3: CASSDRGGLNTGELFF
J: TRBJ2-2; V: TRBV2; CDR3: CASRRNEGGRAGELFF
J: TRBJ2-5; V: TRBV18; CDR3: CASATGETQYF
J: TRBJ2-7; V: TRBV11-2; CDR3: CASSLPRAGSYEQYF
J: TRBJ2-2; V: TRBV9; CDR3: CASSAGLAGAGELFF
J: TRBJ2-7; V: TRBV2; CDR3: CASISSGQRGEQYF
J: TRBJ2-7; V: TRBV7-9; CDR3: CASSLVISETYEQYF
J: TRBJ2-7; V: TRBV6-5; CDR3: CASSYRFGLEQYF
J: TRBJ2-7; V: TRBV10-2; CDR3: CASRKRDSPYEQYF
J: TRBJ2-3; V: TRBV5-1; CDR3: CASSLELQQSTDTQYF
J: TRBJ2-5; V: TRBV7-8; CDR3: CASSRGQGGETQYF
J: TRBJ2-7; V: TRBV27; CDR3: CASSVGSGTSGRSYEQYF
J: TRBJ2-5; V: TRBV29-1; CDR3: CSVGGETQYF
J: TRBJ2-2; V: TRBV9; CDR3: CASSVFSGGGGELFF
J: TRBJ2-1; V: TRBV9; CDR3: CASSSSGTPYNEQFF
J: TRBJ1-2; V: TRBV20-1; CDR3: CSARVAGYTF
J: TRBJ2-3; V: TRBV6-4; CDR3: CASSEQAGESTDTQYF
J: TRBJ2-3; V: TRBV7-9; CDR3: CASSPISGRTTDTQYF
J: TRBJ2-3; V: TRBV30; CDR3: CAWSLGGHNTDTQYF
J: TRBJ1-1; V: TRBV27; CDR3: CASSRGFDTEAFF
J: TRBJ2-1; V: TRBV18; CDR3: CASSDMEFGTYYNEQFF
J: TRBJ1-1; V: TRBV15; CDR3: CATSGARDRGSSEAFF
J: TRBJ1-5; V: TRBV4-3; CDR3: CASSQDRQGNQPQHF
J: TRBJ2-5; V: TRBV28; CDR3: CASSPRGRGEETQYF
J: TRBJ2-3; V: TRBV6-5; CDR3: CASSLGGASTDTQYF
J: TRBJ1-5; V: TRBV5-8; CDR3: CASSFTGGNQPQHF